Shown below are 31 T cell receptor beta chains from a single sample sequenced in a study of blood T cell repertoires in COVID-19. Measured with immunoSEQ multiplex PCR; TCRdb has only the in-frame clones, and not every one. The data contain fewer than 200,000 clones, about 80% of them seen just once; the ten biggest clones take up roughly 11%. What was sequenced was peripheral blood. All receptors come from a man between 65 and 85 years old with active or convalescent COVID-19.

This chain links TRBV19 with TRBJ1-2; D unclear. V lost 3 bases and J 7 bases, leaving 18 bases between the germline ends. The CDR3 consists of 15 residues. Per germline, CDR1 LNHDA and CDR2 SQIVND (reference sequence). CDR3: CASSIDLGGRTGYTF. CDR3 DNA: TGTGCCAGTAGTATTGATCTGGGAGGGCGTACTGGCTACACCTTC.

This clone was detected only once. The V call is TRBV27, the J call TRBJ2-3; no clear D. Germline V gene sequence: CDR1 MNHEY, CDR2 SMNVEV (reference sequence). This CDR3 comprises 13 residues. V was clipped by 2 bases and J by 10 bases, with 13 bases between them. The CDR3 sequence is CASSLEESFPQYF. CDR3 in DNA: TGTGCCAGCAGTTTAGAGGAGAGTTTTCCGCAGTATTTT.

The rearrangement joins TRBV5-1 to TRBJ1-5; D remains ambiguous. The CDR3 sequence is 16 residues long. V was cut by 4 bases and J by 3 bases, with 17 bases left in between. CDR1 SGHRS and CDR2 YFSETQ come from the germline V gene. The CDR3 nucleotides are TGCGCCAGCAGCCCCGGACTCGTAGGTGACAATCAGCCCCAGCATTTT. Its protein product is CASSPGLVGDNQPQHF.

The chain recombines TRBV5-8 with TRBJ1-1, with 8 bases that match TRBD1. The CDR3 is 15 amino acids. V trimming: 0 bases; J trimming: 1 base; junction bases outside the gene matches: 2. Germline CDR1 is SGHTS and CDR2 is YDEGEE. This CDR3 is CASSLVDRENTEAFF. CDR3 coding DNA: TGTGCCAGCAGCTTGGTGGACAGGGAGAACACTGAAGCTTTCTTT.

The V call is TRBV5-1, the J call TRBJ1-2; 8 nucleotides line up with TRBD1. V dropped 0 bases and J dropped 6; count of bases not matched to a gene: 4. Germline values: CDR1 SGHRS, CDR2 YFSETQ. This CDR3 spans 14 amino acids. In DNA form, the CDR3 reads TGCGCCAGCAGCTTGGGGTCAGGGGGCGATGGCTACACCTTC. Translating it yields CASSLGSGGDGYTF.

This clone came up once. The V gene is TRBV24-1, the J gene TRBJ2-5; perhaps TRBD2 as D (7 bases). CDR1 and CDR2 from the germline V gene are KGHDR and SFDVKD. Trimming removed 3 bases from V and 4 bases from J, with 14 bases in between. The CDR3 runs 15 residues. The CDR3 nucleotides read TGTGCCACCAGTGATACTCGGGGAGGGGGAGAGACCCAGTACTTC. Translation: CATSDTRGGGETQYF.

This clone was observed a single time. V is TRBV10-3 and J is TRBJ1-6; 10 nucleotides agree with TRBD1. This CDR3 has 18 residues. Germline V lookup: CDR1 ENHRY, CDR2 SYGVKD. The V segment lost 6 bases and the J segment 7 bases; nucleotides outside the gene matches: 15. The CDR3 spells CAIRDTGTGVTENSPLHF. The CDR3 nucleotides read TGTGCCATCAGGGATACCGGGACAGGGGTAACGGAGAATTCACCCCTCCACTTT.

The sample holds one count of this clone. The CDR3, as DNA: TGTGCCAGCAGCTTGGGAGCGTATGGCTACACCTTC. Translated, it gives CASSLGAYGYTF. The rearrangement joins TRBV11-2 to TRBJ1-2; D is ambiguous. Germline V gene data show CDR1 as SGHAT and CDR2 as FQNNGV. CDR3 length equals 12 residues. V lost 3 bases, J lost 5 bases, and 7 bases lay in between.

The rearrangement joins TRBV10-3 to TRBJ1-1; D call uncertain. Trimming removed 8 bases from V and 1 base from J, with 11 bases in between. CDR3 length: 13 residues. Germline CDR1 and CDR2: ENHRY and SYGVKD. Here the CDR3 reads CAIGAASNTEAFF. In DNA, the CDR3 is TGTGCCATCGGAGCGGCCTCGAACACTGAAGCTTTCTTT.

The rearrangement links TRBV3-1 (or the pseudogene TRBV3-2) to TRBJ2-1; TRBD1 matches at 7 bases. V gave up 5 bases and J gave up 7 bases; unmatched junction bases: 14. Looked up from germline, CDR1 is LGHDT and CDR2 is YNNKEL (reference sequence). The CDR3 totals 16 residues. The CDR3 loop is CASSAVQGTVRNEQFF. CDR3 sequence (DNA): TGTGCCAGCAGCGCTGTCCAGGGGACAGTTCGGAATGAGCAGTTCTTC.

The chain combines TRBV20-1 with TRBJ2-7; perhaps TRBD2 as D (6 bases). CDR1 is DFQATT, CDR2 SNEGSKA, per germline (reference sequence). V dropped 3 bases and J dropped 1 base, with 10 bases sitting between them. The CDR3 is made up of 13 amino acids. The CDR3 bases are TGCAGTGCTAGTAGGGACTCTTCCTACGAGCAGTACTTC. Amino acid sequence: CSASRDSSYEQYF.

This chain connects TRBV7-9 to TRBJ2-2; weak D call: TRBD1 (5 bases). Trimming left V 4 bases short and J 8 bases short, with 11 bases between. CDR1 SEHNR and CDR2 FQNEAQ come from the germline V gene (reference sequence). The CDR3 covers 13 residues. CDR3 sequence (DNA): TGTGCCAGCAGCTACACAGCAGGGGGGGAGCTGTTTTTT. Amino acid sequence: CASSYTAGGELFF. The whole variable domain, remainder taken from reference TRBV7-9 and TRBJ2-2, is DTGVSQNPRHKITKRGQNVTFRCDPISEHNRLYWYRQTLGQGPEFLTYFQNEAQLEKSRLLSDRFSAERPKGSFSTLEIQRTEQGDSAMYLCASSYTAGGELFFGEGSRLTVL.

The rearrangement uses TRBV15 and TRBJ2-3, with D unresolved. V lost 1 base and J lost 4, with 9 bases in between. The germline CDR1 and CDR2 sequences are LNHNV and YYDKDF (reference sequence). This CDR3 has 14 amino acids. In DNA form, the CDR3 reads TGTGCCACCAGCAGAGTCAGTATCCCAGATACGCAGTATTTT. Translation gives CATSRVSIPDTQYF.

The chain carries TRBV28 and TRBJ1-1; possible D gene TRBD1, 6 bases. Germline-derived CDR1 and CDR2 are MDHEN and SYDVKM. CDR3 length: 15 amino acids. V shed 5 bases and J shed 4 bases, with 17 bases lying between them. The CDR3 is CASSARGARGTEAFF. The CDR3 bases are TGTGCCAGCAGTGCCCGGGGAGCCAGGGGCACTGAAGCTTTCTTT.

The V call is TRBV6-4, the J call TRBJ2-7, with D tentatively TRBD2 (5 bases). This CDR3 spans 15 amino acids. The germline gives CDR1 MRHNA, CDR2 SNTAGT. Trimming removed 3 bases from V and 5 bases from J, with 17 bases in between. CDR3 bases: TGTGCCAGCAGTGAGTTTAGTGGGAGTAGCCACGAGCAGTACTTC. Its protein is CASSEFSGSSHEQYF.

The chain is built from TRBV3-1 (or the pseudogene TRBV3-2) and TRBJ1-3; TRBD1 might be the D (6 bases). Trimming pared 3 bases from V and 4 bases from J, leaving 16 bases between. Germline loops: CDR1 LGHDT, CDR2 YNNKEL (reference sequence). CDR3 length: 16 residues. CDR3: CASSQGTLSSGNTIYF. The CDR3 nucleotides are TGTGCCAGCAGCCAGGGGACACTATCTTCAGGAAACACCATATATTTT.

The J gene is TRBJ2-3, the V gene TRBV19; 7 bases map to TRBD1. With V trimmed by 8 bases and J by 6 bases, 11 bases remained unmatched. This CDR3 is 14 amino acids long. The germline V gene encodes CDR1 LNHDA and CDR2 SQIVND (reference sequence). CDR3 DNA: TGTGCCAGTCGGGCCTTACAGGGGACGGATACGCAGTATTTT. Protein sequence: CASRALQGTDTQYF. Based on the CDR3 plus reference TRBV19 and TRBJ2-3, the full variable domain is DGGITQSPKYLFRKEGQNVTLSCEQNLNHDAMYWYRQDPGQGLRLIYYSQIVNDFQKGDIAEGYSVSREKKESFPLTVTSAQKNPTAFYLCASRALQGTDTQYFGPGTRLTVL.

J is TRBJ2-3 and V is TRBV19; TRBD1 matches at 10 bases. Unmatched junction bases numbered 7, after V lost 4 bases and J lost 6 bases. Germline V gives CDR1 LNHDA, CDR2 SQIVND (reference sequence). This CDR3 comprises 15 residues. Here the CDR3 DNA reads TGTGCCAGTAGTACCCGACAGGGGGCATCCGATACGCAGTATTTT. Translation: CASSTRQGASDTQYF.

This clone was found a few times. The V call is TRBV21-1, the J call TRBJ2-7; the table's D call, TRBD2, has no DNA check behind it. TRBV21-1 constitutes a pseudogene. This CDR3 is 15 amino acids long. CDR3: CATSPLGDLDYEQYF. The CDR3 DNA reads as TGTGCCACTTCCCCCCTAGGCGACCTCGACTACGAGCAGTACTTC.

This clone has a single count. This sequence joins TRBV7-9 and TRBJ1-1; 10 bases fit TRBD1. The CDR3 has 14 amino acids. V was pared by 4 bases and J by 10 bases, with 9 bases of the junction left unmatched. CDR1 SEHNR and CDR2 FQNEAQ come from the germline V gene (reference sequence). The CDR3 loop is CASSSAGTGEVAFF. The DNA for the CDR3 is TGTGCCAGCAGCTCGGCCGGGACAGGGGAGGTAGCTTTCTTT.

This chain connects TRBV7-2 to TRBJ1-1; the D is unclear. The CDR3 has 13 residues. Germline assignment: CDR1 SGHTA and CDR2 FQGNSA. Trimming took off 5 bases at V and 1 base at J, with 8 bases between the two ends. The CDR3 loop is CASSLRQNTEAFF. The CDR3 nucleotides are TGTGCCAGCAGCCTCCGACAGAACACTGAAGCTTTCTTT.

The chain carries TRBV15 and TRBJ1-6; D gene unclear. This CDR3 is built from 14 residues. Germline V gives CDR1 LNHNV, CDR2 YYDKDF (reference sequence). V lost 5 bases, J lost 3 bases, and 8 bases lay in between. The CDR3 reads CATSPRVYNSPLHF. The CDR3 DNA reads as TGTGCCACCAGCCCCCGGGTCTATAATTCACCCCTCCACTTT.

The chain combines TRBV5-1 with TRBJ1-2, with D tentatively TRBD1 (5 bases). The CDR3 is 14 residues long. Trimming shortened V by 1 base and J by 7 bases, and 14 bases separated the two germline ends. The V gene's germline CDR1 is SGHRS and CDR2 YFSETQ. In nucleotides, the CDR3 is TGCGCCAGCAGCTTGTCCTCCAGGGCTGGTGGCTACACCTTC. This codes for CASSLSSRAGGYTF.

This sequence joins TRBV7-2 and TRBJ1-2; D is possibly TRBD1 (5 bases). V was pared by 5 bases and J by 8 bases, with 12 bases between. CDR3 length equals 12 residues. Per germline, CDR1 SGHTA and CDR2 FQGNSA. The CDR3 region is CASSLRVYGYTF. The CDR3 DNA reads TGTGCCAGCAGCCTCAGGGTGTACGGCTACACCTTC.

CDR3 DNA sequence: TGCGCCAGCAGCTTCTGGACTAGCGGATACGAGCAGTACTTC. Translation gives CASSFWTSGYEQYF. The J gene is TRBJ2-7, the V gene TRBV5-1; 10 bases line up with TRBD2. The V gene's germline CDR1 is SGHRS and CDR2 YFSETQ. Unmatched junction bases numbered 3, after V lost 2 bases and J lost 4 bases. This CDR3 has 14 amino acids.

The chain uses TRBV15 and TRBJ2-1; TRBD1 matches at 7 bases. V was pared by 0 bases and J by 5 bases, with 7 bases of the junction left unmatched. Germline V gives CDR1 LNHNV, CDR2 YYDKDF (reference sequence). CDR3 length: 16 residues. Here the CDR3 DNA reads TGTGCCACCAGCAGAGAGGGACAGACAACGAACAATGAGCAGTTCTTC. It codes for CATSREGQTTNNEQFF.

This clone was found a few times. This chain links TRBV10-3 with TRBJ2-7, with a possible D match to TRBD1 (6 bases). CDR1 is ENHRY, CDR2 SYGVKD, per germline. The CDR3 sequence is 11 residues long. The V end was cut by 6 bases, the J end by 4 bases, with 7 bases between. The DNA for the CDR3 is TGTGCCATCAGCAGGGGTTACGAGCAGTACTTC. This encodes CAISRGYEQYF.

This clone was counted once. V usage is TRBV6-6 and J usage is TRBJ2-7, with 8 positions matching TRBD2. Looked up from germline, CDR1 is MNHNY and CDR2 is SVGAGI (reference sequence). The J segment lost 1 base and the V segment lost 8 bases, leaving 10 bases of the junction unmatched. This CDR3 is built from 15 residues. CDR3 loop: CASYWAGGRSYEQYF. The CDR3 bases are TGTGCCAGCTACTGGGCGGGAGGTAGGTCCTACGAGCAGTACTTC.

This clone was counted once. This chain links TRBV9 with TRBJ2-7; 14 positions match TRBD2. CDR1 is SGDLS, CDR2 YYNGEE, per germline. J lost 4 bases, V lost 5 bases, and 11 bases had no gene match. CDR3 length: 17 residues. The CDR3 coding sequence is TGTGCCAGCAGTCGCGGGACTAGCGGGAGAGGCAGTTACGAGCAGTACTTC. Translated: CASSRGTSGRGSYEQYF.

V usage is TRBV19 and J usage is TRBJ1-2; 8 bases align to TRBD1. After removal of 5 bases from V and 1 base from J, the junction contained 6 bases not matched to a gene. This CDR3 region has 15 residues. Per the germline V gene, CDR1 is LNHDA and CDR2 is SQIVND (reference sequence). As DNA, the CDR3 is TGTGCCAGTAGTTCTTTGACAGGGGTTAACTATGGCTACACCTTC. As protein: CASSSLTGVNYGYTF.

V gene TRBV18 combines with J gene TRBJ1-2, with a possible D match to TRBD1 (6 bases). V lost 0 bases to trimming and J lost 7 bases, with 15 bases between them. The CDR3 consists of 15 residues. From germline, CDR1 is KGHSH and CDR2 LQKENI. The CDR3 region has the DNA TGTGCCAGCTCACCACCGGGGGCGGATACTTTTGGCTACACCTTC. Translation gives CASSPPGADTFGYTF.